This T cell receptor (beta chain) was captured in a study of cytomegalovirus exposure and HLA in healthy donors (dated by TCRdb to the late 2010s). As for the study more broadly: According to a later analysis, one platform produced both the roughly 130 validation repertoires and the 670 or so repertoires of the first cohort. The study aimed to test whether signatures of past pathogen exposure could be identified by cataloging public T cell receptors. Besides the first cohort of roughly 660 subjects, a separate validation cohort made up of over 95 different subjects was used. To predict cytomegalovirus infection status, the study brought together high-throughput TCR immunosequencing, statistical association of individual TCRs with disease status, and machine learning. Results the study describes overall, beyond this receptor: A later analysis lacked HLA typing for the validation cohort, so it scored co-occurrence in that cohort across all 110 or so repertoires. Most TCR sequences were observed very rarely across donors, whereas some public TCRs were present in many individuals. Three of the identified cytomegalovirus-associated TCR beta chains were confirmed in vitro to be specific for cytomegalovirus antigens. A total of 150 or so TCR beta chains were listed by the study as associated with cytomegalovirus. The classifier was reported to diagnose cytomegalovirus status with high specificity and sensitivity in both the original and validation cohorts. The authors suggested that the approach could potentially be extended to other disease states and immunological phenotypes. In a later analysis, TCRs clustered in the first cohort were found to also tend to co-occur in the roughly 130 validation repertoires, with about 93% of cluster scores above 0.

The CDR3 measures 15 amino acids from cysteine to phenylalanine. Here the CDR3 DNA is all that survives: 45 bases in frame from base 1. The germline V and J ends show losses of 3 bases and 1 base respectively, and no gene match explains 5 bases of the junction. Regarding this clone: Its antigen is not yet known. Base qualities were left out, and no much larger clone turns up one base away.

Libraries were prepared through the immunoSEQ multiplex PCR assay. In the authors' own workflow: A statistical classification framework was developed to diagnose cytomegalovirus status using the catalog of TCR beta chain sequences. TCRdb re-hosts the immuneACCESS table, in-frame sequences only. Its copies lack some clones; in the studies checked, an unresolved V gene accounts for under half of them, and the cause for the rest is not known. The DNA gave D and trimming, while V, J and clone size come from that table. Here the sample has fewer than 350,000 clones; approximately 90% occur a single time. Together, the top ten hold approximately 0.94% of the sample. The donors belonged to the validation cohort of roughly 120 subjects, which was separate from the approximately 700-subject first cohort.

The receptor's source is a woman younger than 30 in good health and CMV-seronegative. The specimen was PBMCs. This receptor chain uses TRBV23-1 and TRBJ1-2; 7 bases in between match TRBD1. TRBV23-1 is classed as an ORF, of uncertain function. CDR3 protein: CASSHRTGHNYGYTF. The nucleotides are TGCGCCAGCAGTCACCGGACAGGTCATAACTATGGCTACACCTTC.